This T cell receptor (beta chain) was captured in a study of cytomegalovirus exposure and HLA in healthy donors. The PCR contained 60 Vbeta and 13 Jbeta primers. Authors' data handling: Counted up in a later analysis, unique TCR beta chains came to about 83 million, with around 10 million shared. Measured with immunoSEQ multiplex PCR; TCRdb has only the in-frame clones, and not every one. That table furnishes V, J and clone size, whereas the DNA furnished D and trimming. This sample carries 100,000 to 150,000 clones, with under 2% going to the ten biggest clones. V was trimmed by 5 bases and J by 2 bases, leaving 17 bases between them. The CDR3 totals 16 residues. Germline CDR1 SGHTA, CDR2 FQGTGA.

The clonotype comes from a man aged 18 to 30 in good health and CMV-seronegative. Sequencing was carried out using PBMCs. The chain links TRBV7-3 to TRBJ2-3; D perhaps matches TRBD2 (7 bases). The CDR3 sequence: CASSPGGGGLTDTQYF. CDR3 nucleotides: TGTGCCAGCAGCCCGGGGGGCGGGGGCCTCACAGATACGCAGTATTTT.